The clone carrying this T cell receptor beta chain has just a few counts. This specimen comes from a study of technical replicates of blood from a handful of donors. There are 14 residues in the CDR3. CDR1 is MNHNS, CDR2 SASEGT, per germline. V lost 4 bases to trimming and J lost 4 bases, with 13 bases between them. This table comes from immunoSEQ multiplex PCR, and its TCRdb copy is limited to in-frame clones, with some not included. The data contain approximately 59,000 clones, 86% of them singletons. V usage is TRBV6-1 and J usage is TRBJ1-1; D not certain. Specimen: PBMCs. This clonotype was obtained from a human donor in good health. Some clones in this sample may be carry-over from other donors' samples. CDR3 in amino acids: CASSVTRRGTEAFF. CDR3 bases: TGTGCCAGCAGTGTGACAAGACGTGGCACTGAAGCTTTCTTT.